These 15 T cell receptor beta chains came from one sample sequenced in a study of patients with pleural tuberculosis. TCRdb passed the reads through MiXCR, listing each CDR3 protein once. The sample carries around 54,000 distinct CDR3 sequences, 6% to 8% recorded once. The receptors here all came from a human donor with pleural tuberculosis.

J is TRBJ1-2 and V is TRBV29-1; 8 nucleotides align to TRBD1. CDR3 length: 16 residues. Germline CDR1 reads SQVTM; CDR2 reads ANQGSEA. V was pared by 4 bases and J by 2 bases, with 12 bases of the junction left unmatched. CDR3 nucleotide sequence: TGCAGCGTTGGGTGGGACAGGAGGCACCTAAACTATGGCTACACCTTC. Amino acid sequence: CSVGWDRRHLNYGYTF.

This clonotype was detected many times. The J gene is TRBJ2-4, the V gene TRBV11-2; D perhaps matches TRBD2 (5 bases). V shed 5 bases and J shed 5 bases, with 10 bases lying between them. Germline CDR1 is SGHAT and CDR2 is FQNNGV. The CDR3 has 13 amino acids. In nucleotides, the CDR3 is TGTGCCAGCAGCAGCGGAAAGGAAAACATTCAGTACTTC. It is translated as CASSSGKENIQYF.

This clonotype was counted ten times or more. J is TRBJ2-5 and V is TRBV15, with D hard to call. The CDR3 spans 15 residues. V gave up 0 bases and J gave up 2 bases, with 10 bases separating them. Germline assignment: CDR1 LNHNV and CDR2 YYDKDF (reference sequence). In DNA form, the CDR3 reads TGTGCCACCAGCAGAGATACCCTAATTCAAGAGACCCAGTACTTC. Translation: CATSRDTLIQETQYF.

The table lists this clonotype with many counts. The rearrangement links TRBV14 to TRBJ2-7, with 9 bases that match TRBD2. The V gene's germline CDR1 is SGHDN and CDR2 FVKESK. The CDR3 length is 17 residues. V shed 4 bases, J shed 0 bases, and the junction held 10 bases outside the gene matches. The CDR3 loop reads CASSPESAGGSSYEQYF. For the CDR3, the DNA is TGTGCCAGCAGCCCGGAATCAGCGGGAGGTTCCTCCTACGAGCAGTACTTC. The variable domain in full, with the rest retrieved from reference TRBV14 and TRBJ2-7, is EAGVTQFPSHSVIEKGQTVTLRCDPISGHDNLYWYRRVMGKEIKFLLHFVKESKQDESGMPNNRFLAERTGGTYSTLKVQPAELEDSGVYFCASSPESAGGSSYEQYFGPGTRLTVT.

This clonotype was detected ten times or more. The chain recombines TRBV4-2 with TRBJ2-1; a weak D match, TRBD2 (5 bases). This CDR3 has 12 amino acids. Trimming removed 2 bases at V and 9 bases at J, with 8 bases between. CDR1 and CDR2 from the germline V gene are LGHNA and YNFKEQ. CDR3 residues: CASSQQSGEQFF. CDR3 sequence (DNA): TGTGCCAGCAGCCAACAGAGCGGTGAGCAGTTCTTC.

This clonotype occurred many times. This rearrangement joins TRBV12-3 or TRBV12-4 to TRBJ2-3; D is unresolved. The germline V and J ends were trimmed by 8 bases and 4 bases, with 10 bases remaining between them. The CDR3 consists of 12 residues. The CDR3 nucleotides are TGTGCCAGCGGCCGGTTCCCAGATACGCAGTATTTT. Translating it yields CASGRFPDTQYF.

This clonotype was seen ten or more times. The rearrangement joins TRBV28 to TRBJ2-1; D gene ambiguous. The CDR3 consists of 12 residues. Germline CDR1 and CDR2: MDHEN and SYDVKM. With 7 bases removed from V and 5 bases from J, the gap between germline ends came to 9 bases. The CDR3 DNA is TGTGCCAGCACTCGAAATCACAATGAGCAGTTCTTC. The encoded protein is CASTRNHNEQFF.

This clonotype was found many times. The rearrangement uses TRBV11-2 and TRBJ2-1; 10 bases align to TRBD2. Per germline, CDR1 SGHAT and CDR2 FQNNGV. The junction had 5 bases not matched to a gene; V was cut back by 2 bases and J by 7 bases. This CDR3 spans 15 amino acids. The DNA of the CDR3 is TGTGCCAGCAGCTTACTAGCGGGAGCGCCGAATGAGCAGTTCTTC. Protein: CASSLLAGAPNEQFF.

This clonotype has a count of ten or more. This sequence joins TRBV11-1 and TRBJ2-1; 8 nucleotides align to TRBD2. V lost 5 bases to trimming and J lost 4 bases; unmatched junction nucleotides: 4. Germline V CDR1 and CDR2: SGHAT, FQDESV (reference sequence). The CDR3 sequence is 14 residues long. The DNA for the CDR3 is TGTGCCAGCAGCGCGACTAGCGCATACAATGAGCAGTTCTTC. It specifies CASSATSAYNEQFF. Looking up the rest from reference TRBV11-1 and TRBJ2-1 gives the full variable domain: EAEVAQSPRYKITEKSQAVAFWCDPISGHATLYWYRQILGQGPELLVQFQDESVVDDSQLPKDRFSAERLKGVDSTLKIQPAELGDSAMYLCASSATSAYNEQFFGPGTRLTVL.

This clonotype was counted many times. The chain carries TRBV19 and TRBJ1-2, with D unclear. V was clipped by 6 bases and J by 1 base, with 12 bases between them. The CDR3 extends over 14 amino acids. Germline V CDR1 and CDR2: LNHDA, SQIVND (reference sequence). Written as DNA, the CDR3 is TGTGCCAGTAGGAGGGCCGGAAGTAACTATGGCTACACCTTC. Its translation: CASRRAGSNYGYTF.

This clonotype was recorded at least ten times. CDR3 bases: TGTGCCAGCAGCTTCGTACGGATGAACACTGAAGCTTTCTTT. Its translation: CASSFVRMNTEAFF. This rearrangement joins TRBV11-2 to TRBJ1-1; D gene unclear. Germline CDR1 reads SGHAT; CDR2 reads FQNNGV. The CDR3 is made up of 14 amino acids. Between the trimmed V and J ends, which lost 3 bases and 0 bases, there was a span of 8 bases.

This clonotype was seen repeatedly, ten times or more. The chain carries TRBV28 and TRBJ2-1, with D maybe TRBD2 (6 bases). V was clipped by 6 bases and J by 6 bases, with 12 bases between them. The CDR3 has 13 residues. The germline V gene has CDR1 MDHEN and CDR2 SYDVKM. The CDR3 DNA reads TGTGCCAGCAGCCTGGGACTTCCCAATGAGCAGTTCTTC. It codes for CASSLGLPNEQFF. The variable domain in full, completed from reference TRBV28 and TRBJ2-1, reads DVKVTQSSRYLVKRTGEKVFLECVQDMDHENMFWYRQDPGLGLRLIYFSYDVKMKEKGDIPEGYSVSREKKERFSLILESASTNQTSMYLCASSLGLPNEQFFGPGTRLTVL.

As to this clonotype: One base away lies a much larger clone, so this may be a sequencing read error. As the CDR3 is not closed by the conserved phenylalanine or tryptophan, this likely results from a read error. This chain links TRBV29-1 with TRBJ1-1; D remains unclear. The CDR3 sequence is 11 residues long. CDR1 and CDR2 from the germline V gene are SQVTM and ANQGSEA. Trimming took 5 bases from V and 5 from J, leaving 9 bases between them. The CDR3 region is CSVKVGTEAFS. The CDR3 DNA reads TGCAGCGTTAAAGTTGGGACTGAAGCTTTCTCT.

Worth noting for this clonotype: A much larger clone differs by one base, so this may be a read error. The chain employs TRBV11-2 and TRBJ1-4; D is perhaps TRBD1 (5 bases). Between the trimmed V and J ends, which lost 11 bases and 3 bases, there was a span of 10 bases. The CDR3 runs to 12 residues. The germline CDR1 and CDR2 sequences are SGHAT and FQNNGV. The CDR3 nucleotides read TGTGCCGCCCAGGGAGCTAATGAAAAACTGTTTTTT. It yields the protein CAAQGANEKLFF.

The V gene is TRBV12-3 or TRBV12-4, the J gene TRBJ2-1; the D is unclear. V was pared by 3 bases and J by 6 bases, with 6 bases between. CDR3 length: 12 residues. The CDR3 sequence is CASSFVANEQFF. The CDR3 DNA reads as TGTGCCAGCAGTTTTGTGGCCAATGAGCAGTTCTTC.